Following are 18 T cell receptor beta chains from one sample sequenced in a study of neurological immune-mediated disorders. TCRdb called the 5' RACE reads again in MiXCR, with one record for every CDR3 protein. The sample has 70,000 to 90,000 distinct CDR3 sequences, 5.8% seen once; the top ten hold roughly 7.3%. Indicated time point: longitudinal time-point 2. Sequencing was done on a sample of PBMCs. The receptors here all came from a woman aged 60 to 75 with multiple sclerosis.

This rearrangement joins TRBV18 to TRBJ1-1; the D gene is possibly TRBD1 (5 bases). Germline V CDR1 and CDR2: KGHSH, LQKENI. Trimming left V 6 bases short and J 0 bases short, with 8 bases between. This CDR3 spans 13 amino acids. CDR3 amino acids: CASSLRVNTEAFF. The DNA of the CDR3 is TGTGCCAGCTCGCTCAGGGTGAACACTGAAGCTTTCTTT.

In this sample, this clonotype turned up many times. The V and J genes are TRBV20-1 and TRBJ1-6; D gene unclear. The CDR3 is 14 residues long. V shed 3 bases and J shed 5 bases, with 11 bases lying between them. The germline CDR1 and CDR2 sequences are DFQATT and SNEGSKA (reference sequence). CDR3 DNA sequence: TGCAGTGCTAGCGAACAGTCGAATAATTCACCCCTCCACTTT. Its translation is CSASEQSNNSPLHF.

This clonotype has ten or more counts. The genes are TRBV15 and TRBJ1-4; D call uncertain. CDR1 is LNHNV and CDR2 is YYDKDF in the germline V gene (reference sequence). V lost 0 bases and J lost 8, with 13 bases in between. The CDR3 length is 15 residues. In DNA form, the CDR3 reads TGTGCCACCAGCAGAGATCGGGGTTCGTTGGAAAAACTGTTTTTT. The encoded protein is CATSRDRGSLEKLFF.

The table lists this clonotype with many counts. The rearrangement uses TRBV15 and TRBJ1-1; no definite D call. Germline values: CDR1 LNHNV, CDR2 YYDKDF (reference sequence). The CDR3 sequence is 13 residues long. Trimming stripped 0 bases from V and 0 bases from J, with 2 bases between. DNA of the CDR3: TGTGCCACCAGCAGAGATCTGAACACTGAAGCTTTCTTT. Protein sequence: CATSRDLNTEAFF. The full variable domain, with the rest looked up from reference TRBV15 and TRBJ1-1, is DAMVIQNPRYQVTQFGKPVTLSCSQTLNHNVMYWYQQKSSQAPKLLFHYYDKDFNNEADTPDNFQSRRPNTSFCFLDIRSPGLGDTAMYLCATSRDLNTEAFFGQGTRLTVV.

This clonotype was counted many times. The rearrangement joins TRBV7-7 to TRBJ2-2; TRBD1 matches 8 bases. The CDR3 is 16 amino acids. V trimming: 5 bases; J trimming: 4 bases; junction bases outside the gene matches: 9. Germline V gene lookup returns CDR1 SSHAT and CDR2 FNYEAQ (reference sequence). The CDR3 loop is CASSRRQGMSTGELFF. The CDR3 DNA reads as TGTGCCAGCAGCCGCCGACAGGGGATGAGCACCGGGGAGCTGTTTTTT.

This clonotype was observed at least ten times. The J gene is TRBJ1-2, the V gene TRBV11-3; no clear D. With 7 bases removed from V and 3 bases from J, the gap between germline ends came to 18 bases. Germline V gene sequence: CDR1 SGHNT, CDR2 YENEEA. The CDR3 runs to 15 residues. CDR3: CASTDPEKLHYGYTF. As DNA, the CDR3 is TGTGCCAGCACGGACCCGGAGAAGCTACACTATGGCTACACCTTC.

This clonotype showed up many times. Here the CDR3 DNA reads TGTGCCAGCAGCTCCGGACAGGGAAGCTCCTACGAGCAGTACTTC. Protein sequence: CASSSGQGSSYEQYF. The chain recombines TRBV5-5 with TRBJ2-7; TRBD1 matches at 8 bases. Trimming at V came to 3 bases and at J to 0 bases, leaving 5 bases not matched to a gene. CDR1 and CDR2 (germline): SGHKS, YYEKEE (reference sequence). The CDR3 covers 15 residues. Supplemented by reference TRBV5-5 and TRBJ2-7, the full variable domain reads DAGVTQSPTHLIKTRGQQVTLRCSPISGHKSVSWYQQVLGQGPQFIFQYYEKEERGRGNFPDRFSARQFPNYSSELNVNALLLGDSALYLCASSSGQGSSYEQYFGPGTRLTVT.

This clonotype was counted ten times or more. The chain couples TRBV10-2 to TRBJ2-6; 9 bases line up with TRBD1. J gave up 1 base and V 0 bases, and 4 bases lay outside the gene matches. Germline V CDR1 and CDR2: WSHSY, SAAADI. The CDR3 has 18 residues. The CDR3 nucleotides read TGCGCCAGCAGTGAGTCGGTGGGACAGGGTTCTGGGGCCAACGTCCTGACTTTC. This translates into CASSESVGQGSGANVLTF.

This clonotype was picked up many times. The J gene is TRBJ2-6, the V gene TRBV7-9; no definite D call. Trimming left V 11 bases short and J 3 bases short, with 11 bases between. Germline V gene sequence: CDR1 SEHNR, CDR2 FQNEAQ (reference sequence). This CDR3 is 13 amino acids long. For the CDR3, the DNA is TGTGCCGGGCCGGAGCGTGGGGCCAACGTCCTGACTTTC. This gives the protein CAGPERGANVLTF.

This clonotype was seen repeatedly, ten times or more. The V gene is TRBV12-3 or TRBV12-4, the J gene TRBJ1-4; D uncertain. The V end was cut by 1 base, the J end by 8 bases, with 14 bases between. This CDR3 has 15 residues. The CDR3 sequence: CASSLVAGKKEKLFF. The CDR3 bases are TGTGCCAGCAGTTTAGTCGCAGGTAAAAAAGAAAAACTGTTTTTT.

This clonotype was detected ten times or more. This chain uses TRBV7-9 with TRBJ1-4; weak D call: TRBD1 (5 bases). Per the germline V gene, CDR1 is SEHNR and CDR2 is FQNEAQ (reference sequence). Between the trimmed V and J ends, which lost 5 bases and 5 bases, there was a span of 18 bases. The CDR3 runs 16 residues. CDR3 protein: CASSINLGDQNEKLFF. The CDR3 nucleotides read TGTGCCAGCAGCATTAATTTGGGGGATCAGAATGAAAAACTGTTTTTT.

This clonotype was counted ten times or more. V and J are TRBV5-1 and TRBJ1-2, with D possibly TRBD1 on 6 matching bases. This CDR3 region has 15 residues. Germline V gene data show CDR1 as SGHRS and CDR2 as YFSETQ. V lost 1 base and J lost 8, with 18 bases in between. This CDR3 reads CASSLWEQGLEGYTF. The DNA of the CDR3 is TGCGCCAGCAGCTTGTGGGAACAGGGACTGGAAGGCTACACCTTC. Full variable domain (remainder filled in from reference TRBV5-1 and TRBJ1-2): KAGVTQTPRYLIKTRGQQVTLSCSPISGHRSVSWYQQTPGQGLQFLFEYFSETQRNKGNFPGRFSGRQFSNSRSEMNVSTLELGDSALYLCASSLWEQGLEGYTFGSGTRLTVV.

At least ten counts were recorded for this clonotype. This chain joins TRBV6-2 or TRBV6-3 and TRBJ2-1; maybe TRBD1 (5 bases). V was trimmed by 6 bases and J by 4 bases, leaving 16 bases between them. The CDR3 has 15 amino acids. Germline lookup yields CDR1 MNHEY and CDR2 SVGEGT. This chain's CDR3 is CASSRQGSNYNEQFF. The CDR3 coding sequence is TGTGCCAGCAGCCGGCAGGGCTCGAATTACAATGAGCAGTTCTTC.

This clonotype has at least ten counts. V and J are TRBV3-1 and TRBJ1-3, with D perhaps matching TRBD1 (5 bases). The CDR3 sequence is 11 residues long. CDR1 LGHDT and CDR2 YNNKEL come from the germline V gene (reference sequence). V was clipped by 3 bases and J by 15 bases, with 12 bases between them. The CDR3 DNA follows: TGTGCCAGCAGCCACCAGGGCGGCGAATATTTT. Its translation: CASSHQGGEYF.

This clonotype has a count of ten or more. This chain links TRBV7-8 with TRBJ2-7; D possibly corresponds to TRBD2 (5 bases). V lost 3 bases to trimming and J lost 6 bases, with 12 bases between them. The CDR3 is made up of 13 amino acids. Germline-derived CDR1 and CDR2 are SGHVS and FQNEAQ. In nucleotides, the CDR3 is TGTGCCAGCAGCTTGGGAGACTACGCCGAGCAGTACTTC. Translated: CASSLGDYAEQYF. Drawing the rest from reference TRBV7-8 and TRBJ2-7, the complete variable domain is GAGVSQSPRYKVAKRGQDVALRCDPISGHVSLFWYQQALGQGPEFLTYFQNEAQLDKSGLPSDRFFAERPEGSVSTLKIQRTQQEDSAVYLCASSLGDYAEQYFGPGTRLTVT.

The sample holds many counts of this clonotype. The V gene is TRBV5-1, the J gene TRBJ2-7, with 11 bases matching TRBD2. This CDR3 contains 16 residues. CDR1 SGHRS and CDR2 YFSETQ come from the germline V gene. V dropped 1 base and J dropped 4; count of bases not matched to a gene: 7. CDR3: CASSLSVSGGAYEQYF. The CDR3 nucleotides read TGCGCCAGCAGCTTGAGCGTTAGCGGGGGGGCTTACGAGCAGTACTTC.

The table lists this clonotype with many counts. The rearrangement uses TRBV5-1 and TRBJ1-1, with 11 positions matching TRBD1. The CDR3 sequence is 15 residues long. Per germline, CDR1 SGHRS and CDR2 YFSETQ. With 3 bases clipped from V and 1 base from J, the junction kept 2 bases outside the gene matches. CDR3 in DNA: TGCGCCAGCAGCTGGGGACAGGGGGGGAACACTGAAGCTTTCTTT. Its translation is CASSWGQGGNTEAFF.

This clonotype has at least ten counts. V gene TRBV15 combines with J gene TRBJ2-7; D is undetermined. The CDR3 covers 14 residues. Germline V lookup: CDR1 LNHNV, CDR2 YYDKDF (reference sequence). The ends were cut back, 0 bases at V and 1 base at J, with 7 bases in the middle. CDR3 coding DNA: TGTGCCACCAGCAGAGATGCAGATTCCTACGAGCAGTACTTC. Its protein is CATSRDADSYEQYF.